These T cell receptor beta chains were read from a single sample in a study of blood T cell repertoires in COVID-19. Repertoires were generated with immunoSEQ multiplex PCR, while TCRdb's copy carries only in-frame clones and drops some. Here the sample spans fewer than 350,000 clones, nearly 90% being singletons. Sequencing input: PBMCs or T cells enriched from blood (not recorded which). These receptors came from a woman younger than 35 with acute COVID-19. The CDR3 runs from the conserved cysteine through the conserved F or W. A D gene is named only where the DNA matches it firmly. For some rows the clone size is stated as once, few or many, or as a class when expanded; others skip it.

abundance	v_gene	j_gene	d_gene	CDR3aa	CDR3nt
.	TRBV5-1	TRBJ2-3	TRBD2	CASTQTSATDTQYF	TGCGCCAGCACCCAGACTAGCGCCACAGATACGCAGTATTTT
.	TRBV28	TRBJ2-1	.	CASSLRRGAAEQFF	TGTGCCAGCAGTTTAAGACGGGGGGCCGCTGAGCAGTTCTTC
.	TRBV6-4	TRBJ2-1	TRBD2	CASSDGLDYNEQFF	TGTGCCAGCAGTGATGGACTAGATTACAATGAGCAGTTCTTC
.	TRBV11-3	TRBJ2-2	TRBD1	CASSTGQGNTGELFF	TGTGCCAGCAGCACCGGACAGGGAAACACCGGGGAGCTGTTTTTT
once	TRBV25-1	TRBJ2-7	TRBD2	CASGAGGPLSAYEQYF	TGTGCCAGCGGGGCGGGAGGGCCGCTGAGCGCCTACGAGCAGTACTTC
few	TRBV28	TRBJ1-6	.	CASSPWAEGNSPLHF	TGTGCCAGCAGCCCCTGGGCGGAGGGTAATTCACCCCTCCACTTT
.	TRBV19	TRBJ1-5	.	CASSMRQNSNQPQHF	TGTGCCAGTAGTATGAGACAGAATAGCAATCAGCCCCAGCATTTT
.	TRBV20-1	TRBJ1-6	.	CSASSGGSYNSPLHF	TGCAGTGCTAGTAGTGGGGGGTCCTATAATTCACCCCTCCACTTT
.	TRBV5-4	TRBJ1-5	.	CASSLLGGDQPQHF	TGTGCCAGCAGCTTGTTGGGCGGGGATCAGCCCCAGCATTTT
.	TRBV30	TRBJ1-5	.	CAWSGDTPNQPQHF	TGTGCCTGGAGTGGAGACACACCAAATCAGCCCCAGCATTTT
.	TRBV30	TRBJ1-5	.	CAWSPQVVGNQPQHF	TGTGCCTGGAGTCCCCAGGTGGTTGGCAATCAGCCCCAGCATTTT
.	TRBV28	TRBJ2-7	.	CASSSIGGSSYEQYF	TGTGCCAGCAGTTCGATTGGCGGTAGCTCCTACGAGCAGTACTTC
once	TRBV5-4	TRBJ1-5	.	CASSPRPGNQPQHF	TGTGCCAGCAGCCCCCGACCAGGGAATCAGCCCCAGCATTTT
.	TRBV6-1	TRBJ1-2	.	CASSVAGGRGYDNGYTF	TGTGCCAGCAGTGTCGCGGGAGGCAGGGGTTATGACAATGGCTACACCTTC
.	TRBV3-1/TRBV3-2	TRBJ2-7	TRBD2	CASSQDPLAGLYEQYF	TGTGCCAGCAGCCAAGATCCGCTAGCGGGACTCTACGAGCAGTACTTC
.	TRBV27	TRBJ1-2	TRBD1	CASSRDRTYGYTF	TGTGCCAGCAGTCGGGACAGGACCTATGGCTACACCTTC
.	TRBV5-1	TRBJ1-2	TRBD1	CASSGGRQGLGYGYTF	TGCGCCAGCAGCGGCGGAAGACAGGGGTTAGGGTATGGCTACACCTTC
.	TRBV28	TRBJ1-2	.	CASSLGGAYGYTF	TGTGCCAGCAGTTTAGGGGGCGCCTATGGCTACACCTTC
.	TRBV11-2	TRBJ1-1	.	CASSLVSQATRNTEAFF	TGTGCCAGCAGCTTAGTGTCCCAGGCCACAAGGAACACTGAAGCTTTCTTT
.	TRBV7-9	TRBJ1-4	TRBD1	CASSSTATGVAKLFF	TGTGCCAGCAGCTCGACTGCGACAGGGGTAGCAAAACTGTTTTTT
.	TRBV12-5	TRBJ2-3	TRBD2	CASGLDPTSPPGTQYF	TGTGCTAGTGGTTTGGACCCGACTAGCCCGCCCGGTACGCAGTATTTT
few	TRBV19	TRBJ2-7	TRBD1	CASSIMGQGAYEQYF	TGTGCCAGTAGTATAATGGGACAGGGGGCCTACGAGCAGTACTTC
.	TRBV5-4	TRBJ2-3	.	CASSSSLASTDTQYF	TGTGCCAGCAGCTCATCATTAGCTAGCACAGATACGCAGTATTTT
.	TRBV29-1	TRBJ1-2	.	CSVVSGYGYTF	TGCAGCGTTGTATCGGGTTATGGCTACACCTTC
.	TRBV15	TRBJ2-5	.	CATSTAGGKETQYF	TGTGCCACCAGCACGGCCGGCGGGAAAGAGACCCAGTACTTC
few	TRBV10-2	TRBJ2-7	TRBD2	CASSDGTSYEQYF	TGCGCCAGCAGTGATGGGACTAGCTACGAGCAGTACTTC
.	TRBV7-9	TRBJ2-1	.	CASSLAANEQFF	TGTGCCAGCAGCTTAGCAGCGAATGAGCAGTTCTTC
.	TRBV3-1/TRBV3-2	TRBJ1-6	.	CASSQDWQGGSPLHF	TGTGCCAGCAGCCAAGATTGGCAGGGTGGTTCACCCCTCCACTTT
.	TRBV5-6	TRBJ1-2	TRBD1	CASSLAQTGNYGYTF	TGTGCCAGCAGCTTGGCCCAGACAGGGAACTATGGCTACACCTTC
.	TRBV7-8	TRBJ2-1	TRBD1	CASSLGRGQGANEQFF	TGTGCCAGCAGCTTAGGAAGAGGACAGGGGGCCAATGAGCAGTTCTTC
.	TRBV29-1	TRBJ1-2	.	CSVEDHSPSPYGYTF	TGCAGCGTTGAAGATCATTCGCCAAGCCCCTATGGCTACACCTTC
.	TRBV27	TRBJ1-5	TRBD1	CAKLDRHHHQPQHF	TGTGCCAAGTTGGACAGGCACCACCATCAGCCCCAGCATTTT
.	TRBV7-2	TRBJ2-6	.	CASSYRVVTGANVLTF	TGTGCCAGCAGTTACAGGGTTGTCACTGGGGCCAACGTCCTGACTTTC
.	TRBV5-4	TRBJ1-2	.	CASSLERRVGTF	TGTGCCAGCAGCTTGGAGAGGCGGGTGGGGACCTTC
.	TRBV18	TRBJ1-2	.	CASSPGQGGYTF	TGTGCCAGCTCACCGGGCCAGGGCGGCTACACCTTC
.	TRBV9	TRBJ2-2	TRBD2	CASSPSTLAWNTGELFF	TGTGCCAGCAGCCCCAGTACACTAGCGTGGAACACCGGGGAGCTGTTTTTT